Presented here are 26 T cell receptor beta chains from one specimen sequenced in a study of cytomegalovirus exposure and HLA in healthy donors. 13 Jbeta primers and 60 Vbeta primers were used for the PCR. The table came from immunoSEQ multiplex PCR; TCRdb's copy has only in-frame clones and leaves some out. The table has more than 60,000 clones, about 78% seen once. The sample consisted of PBMCs. These receptors were collected from a woman between 40 and 55 years old in good health and CMV-seropositive.

On this clone: Other DNA sequences in the same sample also yield this CDR3. V gene TRBV7-9 combines with J gene TRBJ2-5; D is perhaps TRBD2 (5 bases). Trimming stripped 1 base from V and 3 bases from J, with 12 bases between. CDR1 and CDR2 from the germline V gene are SEHNR and FQNEAQ (reference sequence). The CDR3 is made up of 15 amino acids. The CDR3 DNA reads TGTGCCAGCAGCTTAGTCATCAGGACTGAAGAGACCCAGTACTTC. Translating gives CASSLVIRTEETQYF.

The rearrangement uses TRBV23-1 and TRBJ2-5; D perhaps matches TRBD2 (5 bases). Near its end, the DNA agrees better with TRBJ2-7, so the J call may be wrong. TRBV23-1 is an ORF, and what it does is uncertain. CDR3 size: 15 residues. CDR3 sequence: CASSQSRAVSYEQYF. Here the CDR3 DNA reads TGCGCCAGCAGTCAATCGAGGGCCGTCTCCTACGAGCAGTACTTC.

In its sample, this clone was seen once. The chain combines TRBV5-8 with TRBJ2-1; TRBD2 aligns across 15 bases. Unmatched junction bases numbered 7, after V lost 0 bases and J lost 3 bases. The germline V gene has CDR1 SGHTS and CDR2 YDEGEE. The CDR3 sequence is 19 residues long. The CDR3 DNA is TGTGCCAGCAGCTTGGCCCGGACTAGCGGGGGGGCTAGCTACAATGAGCAGTTCTTC. Protein sequence: CASSLARTSGGASYNEQFF. The full variable domain, in which reference TRBV5-8 and TRBJ2-1 provide the parts outside the CDR3, is EAGVTQSPTHLIKTRGQQATLRCSPISGHTSVYWYQQALGLGLQFLLWYDEGEERNRGNFPPRFSGRQFPNYSSELNVNALELEDSALYLCASSLARTSGGASYNEQFFGPGTRLTVL.

In the case of this clone: One end of the junction is discordant with germline, which a read error may explain. The same CDR3 also results from other DNA sequences found in this sample. The chain employs TRBV5-4 and TRBJ2-7, with D possibly TRBD2 on 6 matching bases. CDR3 size: 15 residues. Germline V lookup: CDR1 SGHNT, CDR2 YYREEE (reference sequence). The DNA for the CDR3 is TGTGCTAGCAGCTTGTCTCGGCGGGGAGGCTACGAGCAGTACTTC. Its protein is CASSLSRRGGYEQYF.

A word on this clone: The sample carries other DNA sequences with the same CDR3. The rearrangement uses TRBV7-2 and TRBJ2-2; D gene unclear. Germline V gene data show CDR1 as SGHTA and CDR2 as FQGNSA. The CDR3 runs to 12 residues. Trimming took off 2 bases at V and 5 bases at J, with 3 bases between the two ends. The CDR3 loop reads CASSLQTGELFF. The CDR3 DNA follows: TGTGCCAGCAGCTTACAAACCGGGGAGCTGTTTTTT.

This rearrangement joins TRBV19 to TRBJ2-7; D not certain. The CDR3 spans 15 residues. Trimming cost V 0 bases and J 2 bases, with 11 bases left between them. Germline V gene data show CDR1 as LNHDA and CDR2 as SQIVND (reference sequence). The CDR3: CASSIDLHFTYEQYF. Here the CDR3 DNA reads TGTGCCAGTAGTATAGATTTGCACTTCACCTACGAGCAGTACTTC.

This clone was counted a single time. The genes are TRBV25-1 and TRBJ1-4; no reliable D call. CDR3 length equals 15 residues. Deletions cut 0 bases from V and 8 bases from J, with 13 bases between. Germline assignment: CDR1 MGHDK and CDR2 SYGVNS. CDR3 protein: CASSEYTGFGEKLFF. CDR3 nucleotides: TGTGCCAGCAGTGAATATACCGGGTTTGGGGAAAAACTGTTTTTT. The entire variable domain, with the rest obtained from reference TRBV25-1 and TRBJ1-4, is as follows: EADIYQTPRYLVIGTGKKITLECSQTMGHDKMYWYQQDPGMELHLIHYSYGVNSTEKGDLSSESTVSRIRTEHFPLTLESARPSHTSQYLCASSEYTGFGEKLFFGSGTQLSVL.

The chain joins TRBV5-1 to TRBJ2-5; D remains ambiguous. The J call is in doubt because the DNA end fits TRBJ2-7 better. CDR3 size: 10 residues. Germline lookup yields CDR1 SGHRS and CDR2 YFSETQ. This chain's CDR3 is CASSSYEQYF. CDR3 sequence (DNA): TGCGCCAGCAGCTCCTACGAGCAGTACTTC.

The chain recombines TRBV30 with TRBJ2-3; D ambiguous. The CDR3 covers 13 residues. V lost 2 bases, J lost 4 bases, and 10 bases lay in between. Germline-derived CDR1 and CDR2 are GTSNPN and SVGIG (reference sequence). The CDR3 nucleotides are TGTGCCTGGAGTCCATCGGCGGCAGATACGCAGTATTTT. Protein: CAWSPSAADTQYF.

The chain uses TRBV4-3 and TRBJ2-1; D possibly corresponds to TRBD2 (5 bases). The CDR3 consists of 14 residues. V was clipped by 0 bases and J by 9 bases, with 12 bases between them. CDR1 LGHNA and CDR2 YSLEER come from the germline V gene. CDR3 residues: CASSQERLALEQFF. The CDR3 region has the DNA TGCGCCAGCAGCCAAGAAAGGCTAGCCCTTGAGCAGTTCTTC.

The genes are TRBV4-2 and TRBJ2-7, with TRBD2 matching 15 bases. Losses at the gene ends were 4 bases for V and 6 bases for J; bases not matched to a gene: 7. The CDR3 sequence is 16 residues long. Germline V gene lookup returns CDR1 LGHNA and CDR2 YNFKEQ. The CDR3: CASSPRTSGGVLEQYF. The CDR3 nucleotides read TGTGCCAGCAGCCCCCGGACTAGCGGGGGGGTCCTCGAGCAGTACTTC.

This chain connects TRBV9 to TRBJ1-2, with 7 bases aligning to TRBD1. The trim removed 0 bases at V and 0 bases at J, leaving 2 bases unmatched. Germline CDR1 reads SGDLS; CDR2 reads YYNGEE. The CDR3 is 15 amino acids. The CDR3 spells CASSVAGQANYGYTF. CDR3 bases: TGTGCCAGCAGCGTAGCAGGACAGGCTAACTATGGCTACACCTTC.

The gene calls are TRBV28 and TRBJ1-4, with D maybe TRBD1 (5 bases). This CDR3 is built from 15 residues. Germline loops: CDR1 MDHEN, CDR2 SYDVKM. Deletions cut 3 bases from V and 8 bases from J, with 16 bases between. CDR3 bases: TGTGCCAGCAGTTTCTTGGGCAGGGTGGAGGAAAAACTGTTTTTT. It encodes CASSFLGRVEEKLFF.

The chain couples TRBV2 to TRBJ2-5; 13 nucleotides align to TRBD2. V shed 1 base, J shed 5 bases, and the junction held 4 bases outside the gene matches. Germline V gives CDR1 SNHLY, CDR2 FYNNEI. CDR3 length: 16 residues. The CDR3 here is CASSEGLAGGWETQYF. The CDR3 DNA follows: TGTGCCAGCAGTGAAGGACTAGCGGGGGGCTGGGAGACCCAGTACTTC.

The CDR3 protein is CASSLGAGQDGYTF. CDR3 sequence (DNA): TGTGCCAGCAGCTTAGGGGCAGGGCAGGATGGCTACACCTTC. The rearrangement links TRBV7-9 to TRBJ1-2; possible D gene TRBD1, 5 bases. The germline V gene has CDR1 SEHNR and CDR2 FQNEAQ (reference sequence). The CDR3 is made up of 14 amino acids. V lost 1 base, J lost 6 bases, and 12 bases lay in between.

This chain uses TRBV7-2 with TRBJ2-5, with D perhaps TRBD2 (6 bases). Germline-derived CDR1 and CDR2 are SGHTA and FQGNSA. V was cut by 3 bases and J by 5 bases, with 16 bases left in between. This CDR3 region has 15 residues. CDR3 DNA sequence: TGTGCCAGCAGCTTTCAATCTGGGGCGGGGGAGACCCAGTACTTC. It translates to CASSFQSGAGETQYF.

The chain couples TRBV28 to TRBJ1-2, with D uncertain. V was pared by 0 bases and J by 3 bases, with 8 bases between. CDR3 length: 14 residues. Germline V lookup: CDR1 MDHEN, CDR2 SYDVKM. Here the CDR3 DNA reads TGTGCCAGCAGTTTATGGAGTCCGCACTATGGCTACACCTTC. It codes for CASSLWSPHYGYTF.

The chain uses TRBV5-5 and TRBJ2-7; possible D gene TRBD1, 5 bases. Looked up from germline, CDR1 is SGHKS and CDR2 is YYEKEE (reference sequence). CDR3 size: 14 residues. The V gene lost 0 bases and the J gene lost 1 base, with 8 bases spanning the gap. CDR3 nucleotides: TGTGCCAGCAGCTTGGAAACAGGTTCCTACGAGCAGTACTTC. Its protein is CASSLETGSYEQYF.

The V and J genes are TRBV25-1 and TRBJ1-2, with 8 bases matching TRBD1. The CDR3 is 14 amino acids. The germline CDR1 and CDR2 sequences are MGHDK and SYGVNS. After removal of 3 bases from V and 3 bases from J, the junction contained 3 bases not matched to a gene. The CDR3, as DNA: TGTGCCAGCAGTGATGACAGGGGAGACTATGGCTACACCTTC. The encoded protein is CASSDDRGDYGYTF.

The chain combines TRBV14 with TRBJ1-2; 9 bases line up with TRBD1. V lost 4 bases, J lost 6 bases, and 3 bases stayed unmatched. The length of the CDR3 is 13 residues. Germline V lookup: CDR1 SGHDN, CDR2 FVKESK. DNA of the CDR3: TGTGCCAGCAGCCGCCGGACAGGGGATGGCTACACCTTC. This gives the protein CASSRRTGDGYTF. Based on the CDR3 plus reference TRBV14 and TRBJ1-2, the full variable domain is EAGVTQFPSHSVIEKGQTVTLRCDPISGHDNLYWYRRVMGKEIKFLLHFVKESKQDESGMPNNRFLAERTGGTYSTLKVQPAELEDSGVYFCASSRRTGDGYTFGSGTRLTVV.

V usage is TRBV28 and J usage is TRBJ2-5, with D possibly matching TRBD2 (6 bases). This CDR3 has 14 residues. From germline, CDR1 is MDHEN and CDR2 SYDVKM. Trimming pared 6 bases from V and 0 bases from J, leaving 11 bases between. This chain's CDR3 is CASRDLAYQETQYF. The CDR3 coding sequence is TGTGCCAGCAGGGACCTAGCGTACCAAGAGACCCAGTACTTC.

The rearrangement joins TRBV6-1 to TRBJ1-5, with 7 bases identical to TRBD1. The CDR3 consists of 16 residues. Germline V lookup: CDR1 MNHNS, CDR2 SASEGT. V lost 3 bases, J lost 6 bases, and 11 bases stayed unmatched. DNA of the CDR3: TGTGCCAGCAGTGATAACAGGGGAAAAATGGGTCAGCCCCAGCATTTT. Translating gives CASSDNRGKMGQPQHF.

The chain has TRBV28 and TRBJ1-5; tentative D call: TRBD1 (6 bases). CDR1 MDHEN and CDR2 SYDVKM come from the germline V gene. V gave up 5 bases and J gave up 4 bases, with 18 bases separating them. This CDR3 is built from 16 residues. CDR3 nucleotide sequence: TGTGCCAGCAGTCTCGCTTACAGGGTTAGAAATCAGCCCCAGCATTTT. Amino acid sequence: CASSLAYRVRNQPQHF. Based on the CDR3 plus reference TRBV28 and TRBJ1-5, the full variable domain is DVKVTQSSRYLVKRTGEKVFLECVQDMDHENMFWYRQDPGLGLRLIYFSYDVKMKEKGDIPEGYSVSREKKERFSLILESASTNQTSMYLCASSLAYRVRNQPQHFGDGTRLSIL.

The chain carries TRBV29-1 and TRBJ2-6, with no clear D. This CDR3 has 13 amino acids. The V gene's germline CDR1 is SQVTM and CDR2 ANQGSEA. The V gene lost 3 bases and the J gene lost 2 bases, with 5 bases spanning the gap. CDR3 sequence reads: CSVERAGANVLTF. CDR3 DNA: TGCAGCGTTGAGAGAGCTGGGGCCAACGTCCTGACTTTC.

As concerns this clone: The sample contains more than one DNA sequence encoding this CDR3. The gene calls are TRBV18 and TRBJ1-1; 8 bases align to TRBD1. The CDR3 has 14 residues. Germline-derived CDR1 and CDR2 are KGHSH and LQKENI. The V and J ends lost 4 bases and 1 base, in that order; junction bases with no gene match: 2. This chain's CDR3 is CASSRGTGNTEAFF. DNA for the CDR3: TGTGCCAGCTCACGAGGGACAGGGAACACTGAAGCTTTCTTT.

This clone was seen once. The gene calls are TRBV21-1 and TRBJ2-5; the table's D call, TRBD2, has no DNA check behind it. TRBV21-1 is a pseudogene. The CDR3 totals 14 residues. CDR3 coding DNA: TGTGCCAGGAAAGAACAGGGAGGGGAAGAGACCCAGTACTTC. As protein: CARKEQGGEETQYF.